A selection of T cell receptor beta chains follows, all from one sample in a study of CD8 T cells in ankylosing spondylitis. TCRdb itself ran the 5' RACE reads through MiXCR, one entry per CDR3 protein. Among hundreds of thousands of distinct CDR3 sequences, around 7.8% were seen once, and the ten largest hold 6.5% to 7%. Source material: blood, either unsorted or a sorted T cell fraction (not recorded which). Every receptor here comes from a male donor with ankylosing spondylitis or in good health (not recorded which). Each CDR3 is given with its conserved first and last residue. Each record gives: CDR3 length, clone size, D gene, J gene, V gene, CDR3 DNA, CDR3 protein. D genes are given only for firm matches. Size tells how often a clone was seen (once, few, many) or the class of an expanded clone, and some rows leave it out.

>15|many|TRBD2|TRBJ2-7|TRBV10-3
TGTGCCATCAGTGAGTCGGAGCGGGGGACCTACGAGCAGTACTTC
CAISESERGTYEQYF
>14|many|-|TRBJ2-3|TRBV5-1
TGCGCCAGCGGGGGCCTCATCGGGACAGATACGCAGTATTTT
CASGGLIGTDTQYF
>15|many|TRBD2|TRBJ2-3|TRBV5-1
TGCGCCAGCAGCTCGATAGCGGGATCCACAGATACGCAGTATTTT
CASSSIAGSTDTQYF
>14|few|-|TRBJ2-7|TRBV7-2
TGTGCCAGCAGCCGGCAAGGACAGACCTACGAGCAGTACTTC
CASSRQGQTYEQYF
>15|few|TRBD2|TRBJ2-3|TRBV6-1
TGTGCCAGCAGCCCTAGGCGCGGGGGGCAAGATACGCAGTATTTT
CASSPRRGGQDTQYF
>15|-|-|TRBJ1-2|TRBV25-1
TGTGCCAGCAGTGAATGGGGAAGGGGGACCTATGGCTACACCTTC
CASSEWGRGTYGYTF
>12|many|-|TRBJ1-1|TRBV29-1
TGCAGCGGAGGACAGCAGAACACTGAAGCTTTCTTT
CSGGQQNTEAFF
>15|many|-|TRBJ2-3|TRBV7-9
TGTGCCAGCAGCCCCCTGGGGGCCCTGAGGTATACGCAGTATTTT
CASSPLGALRYTQYF
>19|few|-|TRBJ2-7|TRBV4-2
TGTGCCAGCAGCCCACGACTCATTTACAGGGCTGGTTTCCCGGACGAGCAGTACTTC
CASSPRLIYRAGFPDEQYF
>15|many|-|TRBJ1-1|TRBV6-5
TGTGCCAGCAGTTATGAGGAGACAGTCCTAGCCGAAGCTTTCTTT
CASSYEETVLAEAFF
>14|many|-|TRBJ2-5|TRBV5-1
TGCGCCAGCAGCGGGAGCGGAGCCGAAGAGACCCAGTACTTC
CASSGSGAEETQYF
>15|many|TRBD1|TRBJ2-3|TRBV20-1
TGCAGTGCGGGGGACTGGGACAGGGGGACAGATACGCAGTATTTT
CSAGDWDRGTDTQYF
>17|many|TRBD2|TRBJ2-1|TRBV4-2
TGTGCCAGCAGCCAAGATCATATCGGGGGGGCCTACAATGAGCAGTTCTTC
CASSQDHIGGAYNEQFF
>13|many|-|TRBJ2-2|TRBV12-5
TGTGCTAGTGGCTTCCCCTACGCCGGGGAGCTGTTTTTT
CASGFPYAGELFF
>14|many|TRBD1|TRBJ1-3|TRBV20-1
TGCAGTGCTCACCAGGGGGCTCTAGGAAACACCATATATTTT
CSAHQGALGNTIYF
>15|-|-|TRBJ1-2|TRBV7-9
TGTGCCAGCAGCAATAGGGGCAGGGTCTTCTATGGCTACACCTTC
CASSNRGRVFYGYTF
>16|many|-|TRBJ2-2|TRBV3-1
TGTGCCAGCAGCCAAGCCAACTACGGGGACACCGGGGAGCTGTTTTTT
CASSQANYGDTGELFF
>15|few|TRBD2|TRBJ2-2|TRBV7-2
TGTGCCAGCAGCCGACTAGCGGGGGGGCCCGGGGAGCTGTTTTTT
CASSRLAGGPGELFF
>15|-|TRBD1|TRBJ1-1|TRBV27
TGTGCCAGCAGTCCAAGGACAGGGGGTCGGACTGAAGCTTTCTTT
CASSPRTGGRTEAFF